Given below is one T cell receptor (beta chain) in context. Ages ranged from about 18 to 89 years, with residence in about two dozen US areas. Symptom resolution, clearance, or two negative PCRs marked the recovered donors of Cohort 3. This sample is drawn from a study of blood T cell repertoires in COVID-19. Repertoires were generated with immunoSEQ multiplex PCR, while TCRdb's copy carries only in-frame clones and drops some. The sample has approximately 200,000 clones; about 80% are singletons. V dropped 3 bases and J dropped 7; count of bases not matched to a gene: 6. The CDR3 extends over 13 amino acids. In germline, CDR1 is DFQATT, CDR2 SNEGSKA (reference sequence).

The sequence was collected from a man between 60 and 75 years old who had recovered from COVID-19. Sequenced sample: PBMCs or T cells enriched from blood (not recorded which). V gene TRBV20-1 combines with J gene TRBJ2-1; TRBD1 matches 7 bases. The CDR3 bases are TGCAGTGCTAGTGGACAGGTCGAGAATGAGCAGTTCTTC. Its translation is CSASGQVENEQFF.